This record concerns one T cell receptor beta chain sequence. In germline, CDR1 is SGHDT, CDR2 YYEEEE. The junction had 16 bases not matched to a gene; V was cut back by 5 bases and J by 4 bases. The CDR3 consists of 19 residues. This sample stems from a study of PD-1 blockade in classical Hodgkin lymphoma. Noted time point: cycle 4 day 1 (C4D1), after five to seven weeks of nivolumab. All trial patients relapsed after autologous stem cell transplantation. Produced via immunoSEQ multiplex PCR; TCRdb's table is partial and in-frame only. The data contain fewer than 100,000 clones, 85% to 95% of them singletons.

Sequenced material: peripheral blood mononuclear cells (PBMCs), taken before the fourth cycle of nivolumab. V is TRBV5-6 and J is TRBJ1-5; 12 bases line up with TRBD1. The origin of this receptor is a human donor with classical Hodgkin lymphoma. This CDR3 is CASSQYIPGQGARNQPQHF. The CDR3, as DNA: TGTGCCAGCAGTCAATATATCCCGGGACAGGGGGCGCGAAATCAGCCCCAGCATTTT.